What follows are 18 T cell receptor beta chains derived from one specimen sequenced in a study of blood T cells in healthy people across ages. A sample-barcoded 5' primer and a J-beta primer mix were used in a second PCR of roughly 6 to 11 cycles. Each CDR3 protein gets one entry after TCRdb re-called the 5' RACE reads with MiXCR. The sample lists about 1,500,000 distinct CDR3 sequences; 28% were seen once. Source material: blood. The receptors were gathered from a woman under 40 in good health.

J is TRBJ2-4 and V is TRBV5-6; the match to TRBD2 covers 8 bases. Germline assignment: CDR1 SGHDT and CDR2 YYEEEE. This CDR3 has 15 residues. The V gene end was trimmed by 3 bases and the J gene end by 4 bases; junction bases not matched to a gene: 6. As DNA, the CDR3 is TGTGCCAGCAGCTCCTCGACTAGCGTTAAAAACATTCAGTACTTC. Translation gives CASSSSTSVKNIQYF.

The chain joins TRBV5-1 to TRBJ2-1, with D perhaps matching TRBD1 (6 bases). The V gene's germline CDR1 is SGHRS and CDR2 YFSETQ. The CDR3 spans 16 residues. V gave up 3 bases and J gave up 0 bases, with 13 bases separating them. The CDR3 reads CASSSTGTTSYNEQFF. Here the CDR3 DNA reads TGCGCCAGCAGCTCGACCGGGACAACCTCCTACAATGAGCAGTTCTTC.

The CDR3 loop is CASSQPPGVVEQYF. In DNA, the CDR3 is TGTGCCAGCAGTCAGCCCCCTGGCGTTGTCGAGCAGTACTTC. The chain is built from TRBV27 and TRBJ2-7, with no clear D. The CDR3 loop spans 14 amino acids. CDR1 is MNHEY, CDR2 SMNVEV, per germline (reference sequence). V lost 5 bases and J lost 6, with 17 bases in between.

In this sample, this clonotype turned up a few times. J is TRBJ2-7 and V is TRBV30; 11 bases align to TRBD2. With 5 bases clipped from V and 6 bases from J, the junction kept 0 bases outside the gene matches. Germline V gene sequence: CDR1 GTSNPN, CDR2 SVGIG (reference sequence). This CDR3 is 11 amino acids long. In DNA, the CDR3 is TGTGCCTGGGGGACTAGCGGCGAGCAGTACTTC. The encoded protein is CAWGTSGEQYF.

Details on this clonotype: This clone may be a read error of a much larger clone one base away. The rearrangement uses TRBV4-3 and TRBJ2-5; 8 bases match TRBD1. The DNA end favors TRBJ2-7, so the J call may be wrong. The CDR3 runs 14 residues. Germline V CDR1 and CDR2: LGHNA, YSLEER. CDR3 nucleotide sequence: TGCGCCAGCAGATACGACAGGGGAGAGGGCGAGCAGTACGTC. The encoded protein is CASRYDRGEGEQYV.

V and J are TRBV4-1 and TRBJ1-6, with D perhaps TRBD1 (6 bases). With 3 bases removed from V and 12 bases from J, the gap between germline ends came to 24 bases. The CDR3 contains 17 residues. CDR1 is MGHRA and CDR2 is YSYEKL in the germline V gene. CDR3 bases: TGCGCCAGCAGCCAGTTAAATTGGGGGGGGCTGCTCGGACCCCTCCACTTT. Its translation is CASSQLNWGGLLGPLHF.

This clonotype was detected ten times or more. The chain joins TRBV10-3 to TRBJ2-5; 11 positions agree with TRBD2. Trimming cost V 2 bases and J 7 bases; bases outside gene matches: 9. CDR1 and CDR2 (germline): ENHRY, SYGVKD. The CDR3 covers 16 residues. The CDR3 protein is CAISEGTSGMRGTQYF. The CDR3 DNA follows: TGTGCCATCAGTGAGGGGACTAGCGGAATGAGGGGGACCCAGTACTTC.

This clonotype was observed a few times. The gene calls are TRBV28 and TRBJ1-2; maybe TRBD1 (6 bases). The CDR3 totals 13 residues. Germline lookup yields CDR1 MDHEN and CDR2 SYDVKM. The V end was cut by 11 bases, the J end by 4 bases, with 17 bases between. The CDR3 DNA reads TGTGCCGGTGCGGGGGGCGCGGTCTATGGCTACACCTTC. Its protein product is CAGAGGAVYGYTF.

This clonotype was detected ten times or more. The chain has TRBV12-3 or TRBV12-4 and TRBJ1-2; 9 bases are shared with TRBD1. This CDR3 region has 17 residues. The V and J ends lost 3 bases and 2 bases, in that order; junction bases with no gene match: 10. The CDR3 DNA follows: TGTGCCAGCAGTTTGTTTACAGGGGGCGGCAGGAACTATGGCTACACCTTC. It is translated as CASSLFTGGGRNYGYTF.

In this sample, this clonotype turned up a few times. The gene calls are TRBV29-1 and TRBJ1-1, with 7 bases lining up with TRBD1. The CDR3 length is 12 residues. Per germline, CDR1 SQVTM and CDR2 ANQGSEA. The chain's CDR3 is CSSLRGGTEAFF. The DNA for the CDR3 is TGCAGTTCACTCAGGGGGGGCACTGAAGCTTTCTTT.

This chain uses TRBV20-1 with TRBJ2-1; tentative D call: TRBD1 (7 bases). The V end lost 3 bases, the J end lost 9 bases, and 21 bases lay between the germline ends. From germline, CDR1 is DFQATT and CDR2 SNEGSKA (reference sequence). The CDR3 sequence is 15 residues long. CDR3 sequence reads: CSASYQGGPYTEQFF. The CDR3 DNA follows: TGCAGTGCTAGCTATCAGGGGGGACCCTATACTGAGCAGTTCTTC.

With respect to this clonotype: Given a much more abundant clone one base away, this may be a read error. This rearrangement joins TRBV27 to TRBJ2-7, with 11 bases aligning to TRBD2. Looked up from germline, CDR1 is MNHEY and CDR2 is SMNVEV (reference sequence). This CDR3 is 13 amino acids long. V was clipped by 10 bases and J by 7 bases; unmatched bases: 9. The CDR3 here is CATRLAGGNEQYF. The CDR3 DNA reads as TGTGCCACCAGGCTAGCGGGAGGTAATGAGCAGTACTTC.

The sample holds a few counts of this clonotype. This may arise from a read error, as a much more abundant clone is one base away. The V and J genes are TRBV12-3 or TRBV12-4 and TRBJ1-2, with 9 bases matching TRBD1. The J segment lost 7 bases and the V segment lost 6 bases, leaving 12 bases of the junction unmatched. The CDR3 is 15 residues long. The chain's CDR3 is CASRIVTGGKGGYTF. CDR3 sequence (DNA): TGTGCCAGCAGAATAGTGACAGGGGGAAAGGGTGGCTACACCTTC.

This clonotype was counted many times. The chain carries TRBV29-1 and TRBJ2-4; no firm D call. This CDR3 is 13 amino acids long. The germline V gene has CDR1 SQVTM and CDR2 ANQGSEA. Between the trimmed V and J ends, which lost 3 bases and 1 base, there was a span of 7 bases. The DNA of the CDR3 is TGCAGCGTTGACGCGGTTGCCAAAAACATTCAGTACTTC. Translation: CSVDAVAKNIQYF.

At least ten counts were recorded for this clonotype. The J gene is TRBJ2-3, the V gene TRBV7-3; D ambiguous. Germline V gene sequence: CDR1 SGHTA, CDR2 FQGTGA. The CDR3 covers 13 residues. Trimming removed 2 bases from V and 4 bases from J, with 7 bases in between. This chain's CDR3 is CASSLQSSDTQYF. DNA for the CDR3: TGTGCCAGCAGCTTACAGTCCTCAGATACGCAGTATTTT.

The genes are TRBV11-2 and TRBJ2-1; 9 bases align to TRBD1. The J call could be wrong; TRBJ2-7 is a better fit for the DNA end. This CDR3 is built from 16 residues. CDR1 and CDR2 from the germline V gene are SGHAT and FQNNGV. Here the CDR3 reads CASSLPGQGAFNEQYF. The CDR3 coding sequence is TGTGCCAGCAGCTTGCCGGGACAGGGAGCCTTCAATGAGCAGTACTTC.

The chain links TRBV20-1 to TRBJ2-5; 7 bases are a match to TRBD1. Trimming at V came to 3 bases and at J to 4 bases, leaving 8 bases not matched to a gene. The CDR3 consists of 14 residues. CDR1 is DFQATT, CDR2 SNEGSKA, per germline (reference sequence). CDR3 region: CSASRDSAPETQYF. CDR3 nucleotide sequence: TGCAGTGCTAGTCGGGACAGTGCCCCAGAGACCCAGTACTTC.

On this clonotype: It may be a read error: a sequence one base away is much more abundant. The gene calls are TRBV28 and TRBJ1-2; 12 bases are shared with TRBD1. Germline V CDR1 and CDR2: MDHEN, SYDVKM. CDR3 length equals 14 residues. V was clipped by 5 bases and J by 3 bases; unmatched bases: 1. The CDR3 here is CASSGDRGHYGYTF. The DNA of the CDR3 is TGTGCCAGCAGTGGGGACAGGGGGCACTATGGCTACACCTTC.